Detailed here is one TCR beta chain. What it binds is not known. This CDR3 is built from 13 residues. With 10 bases clipped from V and 6 bases from J, the junction kept 2 bases outside the gene matches. Germline V CDR1 and CDR2: SNHLY, FYNNEI. This sample is part of a study of cytomegalovirus exposure and HLA in healthy donors. Findings and caveats of the study: TCR beta V- and J-gene trimming, according to a later analysis, was linked to a missense DCLRE1C variant. Within the data, a cluster of highly shared sequence variants was likely a sequencing artifact. Associated with cytomegalovirus, according to the listing, were 150 to 200 TCR beta chains.

60 Vbeta and 13 Jbeta primers were used in PCR. TCRdb's copy holds only in-frame clones and misses some; the assay was immunoSEQ multiplex PCR. The sample's table shows 200,000 to 250,000 clones. The receptor comes from a woman younger than 45 in good health and CMV-seropositive. Sequenced: PBMCs. This chain connects TRBV2 to TRBJ2-1, with 14 nucleotides matching TRBD2. This chain's CDR3 is CATGLAGGNEQFF. The DNA for the CDR3 is TGTGCCACCGGACTAGCGGGGGGCAATGAGCAGTTCTTC.